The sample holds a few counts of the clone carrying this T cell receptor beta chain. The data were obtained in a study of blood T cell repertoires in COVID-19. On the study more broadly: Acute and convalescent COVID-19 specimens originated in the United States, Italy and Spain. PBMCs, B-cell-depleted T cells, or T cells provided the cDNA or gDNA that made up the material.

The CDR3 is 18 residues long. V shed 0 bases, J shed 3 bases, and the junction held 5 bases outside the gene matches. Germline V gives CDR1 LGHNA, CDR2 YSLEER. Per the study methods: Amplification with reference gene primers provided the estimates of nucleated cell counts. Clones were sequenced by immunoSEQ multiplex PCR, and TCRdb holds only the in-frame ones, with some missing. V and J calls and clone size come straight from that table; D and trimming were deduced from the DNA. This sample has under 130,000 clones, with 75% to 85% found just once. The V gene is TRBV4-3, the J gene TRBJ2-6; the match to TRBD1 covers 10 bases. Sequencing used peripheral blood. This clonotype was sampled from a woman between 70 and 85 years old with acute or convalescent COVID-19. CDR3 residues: CASSQDRDRGLGANVLTF. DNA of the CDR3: TGCGCCAGCAGCCAAGATCGAGACAGGGGGCTTGGGGCCAACGTCCTGACTTTC.